This T cell receptor beta chain is from a study of cytomegalovirus exposure and HLA in healthy donors. General study points: Using the classifier, cytomegalovirus status was reportedly diagnosed with high specificity and sensitivity. TCR beta sequences numbering 16,951 were associated with HLA alleles at 0.05 false discovery rate in a later analysis. Most sequenced TCRs were rare (though some public TCRs occurred in many donors).

On this clone itself: As yet, its antigen is unknown.

V trimming: 5 bases; J trimming: 5 bases; junction bases outside the gene matches: 6. The germline V gene encodes CDR1 MNHNY and CDR2 SVGAGI (reference sequence). CDR3 length: 14 amino acids. Both 60 Vbeta primers and 13 Jbeta primers went into the PCR. Repertoires were generated with immunoSEQ multiplex PCR, while TCRdb's copy carries only in-frame clones and drops some. In the table there are 150,000 to 200,000 clones, 80% to 90% of which are singletons. The V call is TRBV6-6, the J call TRBJ2-5; TRBD2 matches 9 bases. The receptor was isolated from a man between 18 and 29 years old in good health and CMV-seropositive. The sequenced material came from PBMCs. The CDR3 spells CASSGGGAGETQYF. The CDR3 DNA sequence: TGTGCCAGCAGTGGCGGGGGGGCTGGGGAGACCCAGTACTTC.